This is a list of T cell receptor beta chains from one sample in a study of neurological immune-mediated disorders. TCRdb called the 5' RACE reads again in MiXCR, with one record for every CDR3 protein. The table has under 35,000 distinct CDR3 sequences, around 25% seen once. Source material: CD4+ T cells from blood. The source of these receptors is a man over 45 with HTLV-1-associated myelopathy (HAM/TSP). CDR3s include the opening cysteine and the closing phenylalanine or tryptophan. Fields, in order: V gene, clone size, D gene, J gene, CDR3 protein, CDR3 DNA. A D gene is named only where the DNA matches it firmly. Some rows have no size entry. The others give once, few or many, or a class for an expanded clone.

TRBV20-1	-	-	TRBJ2-7	CSARGPSRSSYEQYF	TGCAGTGCTAGGGGACCCTCCAGGAGCTCCTACGAGCAGTACTTC
TRBV20-1	many	TRBD1	TRBJ2-6	CSAKGQGDSGANVLTF	TGCAGTGCTAAGGGGCAGGGGGATTCTGGGGCCAACGTCCTGACTTTC
TRBV2	many	TRBD1	TRBJ1-1	CASSADRVSTEAFF	TGTGCCAGCAGTGCGGACAGGGTGAGCACTGAAGCTTTCTTT
TRBV7-8	many	TRBD1	TRBJ1-6	CASSPGGRSNSPLHF	TGTGCCAGCAGCCCAGGGGGACGTTCTAATTCACCCCTCCACTTT
TRBV5-1	-	-	TRBJ1-1	CASHPVGRTEAFF	TGCGCCAGCCACCCTGTGGGGCGAACTGAAGCTTTCTTT
TRBV12-3/TRBV12-4	many	TRBD1	TRBJ2-5	CASSLRDRGATQYF	TGTGCCAGCAGTCTTAGGGACAGGGGCGCGACCCAGTACTTC
TRBV20-1	few	-	TRBJ1-2	CSARVLGGGYTF	TGCAGTGCTAGAGTTCTGGGAGGTGGCTACACCTTC
TRBV12-3/TRBV12-4	many	-	TRBJ2-2	CASTLSGGGTGELFF	TGTGCCAGCACCCTTTCAGGGGGAGGTACCGGGGAGCTGTTTTTT
TRBV19	few	TRBD2	TRBJ2-7	CASRAPGLAGNEQYF	TGTGCCAGTAGGGCGCCGGGACTAGCGGGAAACGAGCAGTACTTC
TRBV2	many	TRBD2	TRBJ2-1	CASSLGTGGGDEQFF	TGTGCCAGCAGTCTGGGGACGGGGGGGGGTGATGAGCAGTTCTTC
TRBV18	many	-	TRBJ2-4	CASSSQAGNIQYF	TGTGCCAGCTCATCCCAAGCGGGAAACATTCAGTACTTC
TRBV20-1	many	-	TRBJ2-1	CSASLSADEQFF	TGCAGTGCTAGTTTATCCGCGGATGAGCAGTTCTTC
TRBV9	-	-	TRBJ2-7	CASSVGVYSYEQYF	TGTGCCAGCAGCGTAGGTGTCTACTCCTACGAGCAGTACTTC
TRBV20-1	many	-	TRBJ2-7	CSALRDNYSYEQYF	TGCAGTGCCCTAAGGGACAACTACTCCTACGAGCAGTACTTC
TRBV5-5	many	-	TRBJ2-7	CASSLVPESQGPGEQYF	TGTGCCAGCAGCTTAGTTCCGGAGTCGCAGGGGCCTGGGGAGCAGTACTTC
TRBV7-3	many	-	TRBJ2-5	CASSPSGYQTQYF	TGTGCCAGCAGCCCGAGCGGGTACCAGACCCAGTACTTC
TRBV6-5	medium-sized	TRBD1	TRBJ1-6	CASSPRGPSYNSPLHF	TGTGCCAGCAGCCCAAGGGGGCCCTCCTATAATTCACCCCTCCACTTT
TRBV5-5	many	-	TRBJ1-5	CASSPLAGNQPQHF	TGTGCCAGCAGCCCTTTGGCGGGCAATCAGCCCCAGCATTTT
TRBV20-1	many	TRBD2	TRBJ2-1	CSAGLAGGVNEQFF	TGCAGTGCTGGCCTAGCGGGGGGGGTCAATGAGCAGTTCTTC
TRBV5-1	-	-	TRBJ1-2	CASSYAGAYGYTF	TGCGCCAGCAGTTACGCGGGGGCCTATGGCTACACCTTC
TRBV29-1	many	-	TRBJ2-6	CSVCPASGANVLTF	TGCAGCGTTTGCCCTGCCTCTGGGGCCAACGTCCTGACTTTC
TRBV12-3/TRBV12-4	many	-	TRBJ2-2	CASRRQENTGELFF	TGTGCCAGCAGGAGACAGGAGAACACCGGGGAGCTGTTTTTT
TRBV15	-	-	TRBJ2-7	CATSSLGSGHRF	TGTGCCACCAGCAGTTTAGGTTCCGGACACCGCTTC
TRBV2	-	-	TRBJ2-1	CASTRGPNEQFF	TGTGCCAGCACGCGGGGGCCCAATGAGCAGTTCTTC
TRBV6-5	many	-	TRBJ1-1	CASSYSADNTEAFF	TGTGCCAGCAGTTACTCAGCAGATAACACTGAAGCTTTCTTT
TRBV5-1	many	-	TRBJ1-1	CASSLMGGRETEAFF	TGCGCCAGCAGCCTCATGGGTGGACGTGAAACTGAAGCTTTCTTT
TRBV20-1	many	TRBD2	TRBJ2-3	CSAIQGLVTDTQYF	TGCAGTGCTATCCAGGGACTAGTCACAGATACGCAGTATTTT
TRBV5-4	many	TRBD1	TRBJ1-2	CASSSGGPNYGYTF	TGTGCCAGCAGCTCAGGGGGTCCTAACTATGGCTACACCTTC
TRBV18	many	-	TRBJ2-7	CASSPGGGGTEQYF	TGTGCCAGCTCACCGGGCGGGGGCGGCACCGAGCAGTACTTC
TRBV20-1	many	TRBD2	TRBJ2-7	CSALSGGTYEQYF	TGCAGTGCTCTTAGCGGGGGTACCTACGAGCAGTACTTC
TRBV5-1	many	-	TRBJ1-3	CATRDLGTAIYF	TGCGCCACCCGGGACTTAGGGACGGCCATATATTTT
TRBV25-1	-	-	TRBJ1-4	CASSIRAGNEKLFF	TGTGCCAGCAGCATAAGGGCGGGAAATGAAAAACTGTTTTTT
TRBV4-2	once	-	TRBJ1-3	CASSQARTGSGNTIYF	TGTGCCAGCAGCCAAGCGCGGACGGGCTCTGGAAACACCATTTATTTT
TRBV20-1	-	-	TRBJ2-2	CSGYMAGELFF	TGCAGTGGTTATATGGCCGGGGAGCTGTTTTTT
TRBV6-2/TRBV6-3	many	-	TRBJ2-1	CASSFRSGPWNEQFF	TGTGCCAGCAGTTTCAGGTCAGGGCCTTGGAATGAGCAGTTCTTC
TRBV12-3/TRBV12-4	-	TRBD1	TRBJ1-4	CASKNGLRGRIYEKLFF	TGTGCCAGCAAAAACGGTCTCAGGGGGCGCATTTATGAAAAACTGTTTTTT
TRBV20-1	-	-	TRBJ2-2	CSVPWHDPGELFF	TGCAGTGTCCCCTGGCACGACCCCGGGGAGCTGTTTTTT
TRBV28	-	-	TRBJ2-3	CASSLLRDPKDTQYF	TGTGCCAGCAGTTTGCTCCGGGACCCCAAAGATACGCAGTATTTT
TRBV20-1	many	-	TRBJ1-1	CSALSPGTIQAFF	TGCAGTGCCCTGTCGCCAGGAACAATTCAAGCTTTCTTT
TRBV27	many	TRBD1	TRBJ2-7	CASGRDSSYEQYF	TGTGCCAGCGGCCGGGACAGCTCCTACGAGCAGTACTTC
TRBV20-1	many	-	TRBJ1-6	CSAMSADLSPLHF	TGCAGTGCTATGTCGGCAGACCTATCACCCCTCCACTTT
TRBV6-5	many	-	TRBJ2-1	CASSTRRSNEQFF	TGTGCCAGCAGTACCAGAAGGAGCAATGAGCAGTTCTTC
TRBV18	-	-	TRBJ2-7	CASSTKGLGTRSTDTQYF	TGTGCCAGCTCAACGAAGGGTCTCGGCACCCGAAGCACAGATACGCAGTACTTC
TRBV20-1	many	TRBD2	TRBJ2-7	CSARDNFRRENEQYF	TGCAGTGCTAGAGATAATTTCAGGCGGGAGAACGAGCAGTACTTC
TRBV20-1	many	TRBD1	TRBJ2-3	CSARGGLTTGTATDTQYF	TGCAGTGCTAGAGGGGGATTAACTACCGGGACAGCCACAGATACGCAGTATTTT
TRBV20-1	many	TRBD1	TRBJ2-7	CSASRTGGNSYEQYF	TGCAGTGCTAGCAGAACAGGGGGTAACTCCTACGAGCAGTACTTC
TRBV20-1	many	TRBD2	TRBJ2-2	CSAHQGLTTGELFF	TGCAGTGCTCACCAGGGACTAACCACCGGGGAGCTGTTTTTT
TRBV5-5	many	-	TRBJ2-3	CASSLDGGKGDTQYF	TGTGCCAGCAGCTTGGACGGCGGGAAGGGGGATACGCAGTATTTT
TRBV20-1	many	TRBD1	TRBJ2-7	CSARDQGQGVGEQYF	TGCAGTGCTAGAGATCAGGGACAGGGGGTAGGCGAGCAGTACTTC
TRBV5-6	few	TRBD1	TRBJ2-3	CASSLVGQPTDTQYF	TGTGCCAGCAGCTTGGTGGGACAGCCCACAGATACGCAGTATTTT
TRBV5-1	many	-	TRBJ1-1	CASSLEGRTEAFF	TGCGCCAGCAGCTTGGAGGGGAGGACTGAAGCTTTCTTT
TRBV18	many	-	TRBJ1-5	CASSPRAGLRNQPQHF	TGTGCCAGCTCACCTCGGGCAGGTTTGCGCAATCAGCCCCAGCATTTT
TRBV9	-	-	TRBJ1-4	CASSAVQGWEKLFF	TGTGCCAGCAGTGCCGTACAGGGTTGGGAAAAACTGTTTTTT